The TCR beta chain under discussion was sequenced for a study of blood T cells in healthy people across ages. In its sample, this clonotype was seen a few times. Caucasian individuals from Russia who were healthy and aged roughly 6 to 90 acted as donors. The length of the CDR3 is 13 residues. CDR1 is DFQATT, CDR2 SNEGSKA, per germline (reference sequence). J lost 1 base, V lost 4 bases, and 1 base had no gene match. It was with a sample-barcoded 5' primer and a J-beta primer mix that a second PCR of about 6 to 12 cycles was run. TCRdb redid the calling of the 5' RACE reads with MiXCR, one entry per CDR3 protein. The data show approximately 800,000 distinct CDR3 sequences, with about 34% seen just once and approximately 12% held by the top ten.

The specimen sequenced was blood. The rearrangement links TRBV20-1 to TRBJ1-1, with 9 bases fitting TRBD1. This sequence originates from a man aged 18 to 30 in good health. This CDR3 is CSAMTGGNTEAFF. CDR3 in DNA: TGCAGTGCTATGACAGGGGGGAACACTGAAGCTTTCTTT.